This TCR beta chain is from a study of glioma-infiltrating T cells. Findings and caveats of the study: Tissue and blood shared very few CDR3 sequences. Tissue-blood divergence was below expectation in non-neoplastic patients, above in gliomas.

The germline gives CDR1 MNHEY, CDR2 SVGEGT. The CDR3 is made up of 12 amino acids. V lost 8 bases and J lost 6, with 14 bases in between. A word on this clonotype: Its antigen is unidentified. Given a much more abundant clone one base away, this may be a read error.

Amplification of TCR alpha and beta CDR3 regions from RNA used iRepertoire nested multiplex PCR. One-step reverse transcription and amplification started from approximately 100-400 ng of tissue mRNA or PBMC total RNA. TCRdb fed the multiplex PCR reads into MiXCR, producing one record per CDR3 protein. The sample lists about 180,000 distinct CDR3 sequences; roughly two fifths were seen once. This TCR came from a human donor with low-grade glioma or glioblastoma, undergoing nonglioma brain surgery, or in good health (not recorded which). This chain uses TRBV6-2 or TRBV6-3 with TRBJ2-7, with unresolved D. The sequenced sample consisted of glioma tissue, nonneoplastic brain tissue, or PBMCs (not recorded which). DNA for the CDR3: TGTGCCAGCTCCCCGCCGCCCCGCGAGCAGTACTTC. This codes for CASSPPPREQYF.